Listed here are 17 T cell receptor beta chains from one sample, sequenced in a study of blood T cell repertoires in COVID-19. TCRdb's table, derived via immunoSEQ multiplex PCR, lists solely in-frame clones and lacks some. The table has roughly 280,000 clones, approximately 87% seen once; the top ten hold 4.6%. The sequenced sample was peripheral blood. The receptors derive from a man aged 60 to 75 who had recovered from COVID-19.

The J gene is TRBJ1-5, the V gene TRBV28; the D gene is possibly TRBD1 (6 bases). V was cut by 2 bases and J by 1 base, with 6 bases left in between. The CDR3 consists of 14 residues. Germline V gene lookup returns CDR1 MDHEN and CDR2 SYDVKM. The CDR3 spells CASSLDRSNQPQHF. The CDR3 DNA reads TGTGCCAGCAGTTTAGACAGGAGCAATCAGCCCCAGCATTTT.

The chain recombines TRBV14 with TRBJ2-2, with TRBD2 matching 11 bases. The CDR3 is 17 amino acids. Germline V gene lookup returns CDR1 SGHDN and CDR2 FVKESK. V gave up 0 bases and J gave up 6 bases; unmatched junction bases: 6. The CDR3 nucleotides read TGTGCCAGCAGCCAAGATGAACTAGCGGGAGTGGCCGGGGAGCTGTTTTTT. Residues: CASSQDELAGVAGELFF.

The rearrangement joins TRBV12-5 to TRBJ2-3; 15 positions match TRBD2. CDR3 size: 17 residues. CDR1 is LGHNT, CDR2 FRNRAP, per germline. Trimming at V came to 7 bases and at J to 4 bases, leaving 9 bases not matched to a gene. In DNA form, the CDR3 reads TGTGCTAGTGCCTCCGGGACTAGCGGGGGGAAGGCAGATACGCAGTATTTT. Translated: CASASGTSGGKADTQYF. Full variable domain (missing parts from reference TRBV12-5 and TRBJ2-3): DARVTQTPRHKVTEMGQEVTMRCQPILGHNTVFWYRQTMMQGLELLAYFRNRAPLDDSGMPKDRFSAEMPDATLATLKIQPSEPRDSAVYFCASASGTSGGKADTQYFGPGTRLTVL.

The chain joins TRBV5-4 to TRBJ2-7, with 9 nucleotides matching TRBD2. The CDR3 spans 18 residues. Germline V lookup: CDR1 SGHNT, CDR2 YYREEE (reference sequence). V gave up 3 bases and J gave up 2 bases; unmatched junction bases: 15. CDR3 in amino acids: CASSSSFGVAGVPYEQYF. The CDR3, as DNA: TGTGCCAGCAGCTCGAGCTTCGGAGTAGCGGGAGTCCCCTACGAGCAGTACTTC.

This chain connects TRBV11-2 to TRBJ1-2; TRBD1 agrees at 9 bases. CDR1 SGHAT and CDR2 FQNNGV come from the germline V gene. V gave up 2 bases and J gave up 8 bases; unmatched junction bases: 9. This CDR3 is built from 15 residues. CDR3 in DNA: TGTGCCAGCAGCTTAATACAGGGGGCCCTAGACGGCTACACCTTC. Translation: CASSLIQGALDGYTF.

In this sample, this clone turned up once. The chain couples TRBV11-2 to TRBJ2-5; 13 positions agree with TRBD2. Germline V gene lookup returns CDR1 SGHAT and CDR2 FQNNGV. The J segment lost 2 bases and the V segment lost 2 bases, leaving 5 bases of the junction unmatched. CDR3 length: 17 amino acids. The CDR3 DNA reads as TGTGCCAGCAGCTTAACACTAGCGGGGGGGGTGCAAGAGACCCAGTACTTC. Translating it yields CASSLTLAGGVQETQYF. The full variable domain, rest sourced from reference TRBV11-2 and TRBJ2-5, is EAGVAQSPRYKIIEKRQSVAFWCNPISGHATLYWYQQILGQGPKLLIQFQNNGVVDDSQLPKDRFSAERLKGVDSTLKIQPAKLEDSAVYLCASSLTLAGGVQETQYFGPGTRLLVL.

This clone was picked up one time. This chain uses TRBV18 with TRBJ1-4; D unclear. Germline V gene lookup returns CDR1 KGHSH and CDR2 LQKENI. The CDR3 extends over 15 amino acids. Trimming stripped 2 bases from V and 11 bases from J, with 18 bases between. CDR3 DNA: TGTGCCAGCTCACCAGATCTGGCCAGAGTGGAGAAACTGTTTTTT. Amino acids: CASSPDLARVEKLFF.

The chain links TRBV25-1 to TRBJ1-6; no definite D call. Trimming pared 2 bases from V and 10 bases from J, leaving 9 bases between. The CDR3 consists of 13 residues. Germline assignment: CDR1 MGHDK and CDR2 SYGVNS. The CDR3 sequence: CASSELETSPLHF. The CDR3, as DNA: TGTGCCAGCAGTGAACTGGAGACGTCACCCCTCCACTTT.

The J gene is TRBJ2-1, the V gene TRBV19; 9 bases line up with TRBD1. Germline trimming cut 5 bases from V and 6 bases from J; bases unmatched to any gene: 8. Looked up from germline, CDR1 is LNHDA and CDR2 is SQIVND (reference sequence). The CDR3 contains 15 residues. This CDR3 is CASSVGQGRSNEQFF. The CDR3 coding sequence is TGTGCCAGTAGTGTAGGACAGGGGAGGTCCAATGAGCAGTTCTTC.

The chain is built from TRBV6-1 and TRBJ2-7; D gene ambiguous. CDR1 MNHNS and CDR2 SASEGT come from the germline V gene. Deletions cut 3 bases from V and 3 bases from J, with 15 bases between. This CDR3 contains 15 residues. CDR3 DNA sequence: TGTGCCAGCAGTGAGTACGCGTCCACGGTCTACGAGCAGTACTTC. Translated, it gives CASSEYASTVYEQYF.

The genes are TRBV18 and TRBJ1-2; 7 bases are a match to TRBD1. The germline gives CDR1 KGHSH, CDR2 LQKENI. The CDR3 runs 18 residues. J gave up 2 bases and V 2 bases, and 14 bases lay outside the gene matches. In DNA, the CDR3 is TGTGCCAGCTCACCAAACGGTCTGTCCGAACAGGGGAACTATGGCTACACCTTC. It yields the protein CASSPNGLSEQGNYGYTF.

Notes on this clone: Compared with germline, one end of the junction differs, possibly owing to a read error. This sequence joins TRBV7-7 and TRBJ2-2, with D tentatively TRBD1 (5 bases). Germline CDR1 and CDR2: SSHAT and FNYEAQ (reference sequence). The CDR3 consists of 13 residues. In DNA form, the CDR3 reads TGTGCTAGCAGCTTCCCAGGGTCCGGGGAGCTGTTTTTT. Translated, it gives CASSFPGSGELFF.

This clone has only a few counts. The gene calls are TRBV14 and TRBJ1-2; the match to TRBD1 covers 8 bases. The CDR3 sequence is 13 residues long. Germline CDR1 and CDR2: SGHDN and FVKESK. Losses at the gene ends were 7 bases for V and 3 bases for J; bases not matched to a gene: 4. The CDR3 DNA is TGTGCCAGCAAAAAGACAGGGGACTATGGCTACACCTTC. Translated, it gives CASKKTGDYGYTF.

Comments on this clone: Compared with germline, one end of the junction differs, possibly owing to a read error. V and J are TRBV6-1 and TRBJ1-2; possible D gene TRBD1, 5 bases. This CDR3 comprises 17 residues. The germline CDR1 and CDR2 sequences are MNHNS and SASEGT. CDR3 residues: CASSEGAFRGENYGYTF. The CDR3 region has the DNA TGTGCCAGCAGCGAAGGGGCGTTTCGGGGGGAAAACTATGGCTACACCTTC.

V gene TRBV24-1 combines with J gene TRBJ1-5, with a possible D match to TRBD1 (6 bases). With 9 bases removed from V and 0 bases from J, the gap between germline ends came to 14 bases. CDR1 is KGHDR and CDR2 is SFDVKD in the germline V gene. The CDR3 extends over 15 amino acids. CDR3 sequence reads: CATGVQGNSNQPQHF. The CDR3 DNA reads TGTGCCACCGGAGTTCAGGGGAATAGCAATCAGCCCCAGCATTTT.

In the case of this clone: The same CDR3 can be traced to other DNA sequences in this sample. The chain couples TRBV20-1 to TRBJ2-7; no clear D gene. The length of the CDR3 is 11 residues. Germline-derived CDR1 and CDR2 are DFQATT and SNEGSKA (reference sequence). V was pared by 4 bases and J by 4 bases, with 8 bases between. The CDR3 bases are TGCAGTGCTACAGTGGAGTACGAGCAGTACTTC. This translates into CSATVEYEQYF.

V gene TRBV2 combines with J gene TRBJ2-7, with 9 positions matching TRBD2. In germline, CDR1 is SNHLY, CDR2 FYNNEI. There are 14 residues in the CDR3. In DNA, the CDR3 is TGTGTCTCTGAGACTAGCGGACCCACCTACGAGCAGTACTTC. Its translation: CVSETSGPTYEQYF.